This TCR beta chain was identified during a study of stem cell transplantation in POMP-related autoinflammatory disease. Trimming took 1 base from V and 2 from J; bases not matched to a gene: 12. Germline V gene data show CDR1 as SGHTA and CDR2 as FQGNSA. The CDR3 consists of 18 residues. PRAID featured immunodeficiency plus autoinflammation. Generated by immunoSEQ multiplex PCR, the TCRdb table keeps only in-frame clones and is missing some. This sample has some 70,000 clones, with roughly 88% found just once. The J gene is TRBJ2-5, the V gene TRBV7-2; 8 bases are a match to TRBD2. The receptor was derived from a human patient with POMP-related autoinflammation and immune dysregulation (PRAID). Among the T cells, some may be from the graft donor. The sequences come from CD4+ T cells from PBMCs, collected after stem cell transplantation. In nucleotides, the CDR3 is TGTGCCAGCAGCTTAGGACCCGGGCTAGCGGGTTCTCAAGAGACCCAGTACTTC. This gives the protein CASSLGPGLAGSQETQYF.